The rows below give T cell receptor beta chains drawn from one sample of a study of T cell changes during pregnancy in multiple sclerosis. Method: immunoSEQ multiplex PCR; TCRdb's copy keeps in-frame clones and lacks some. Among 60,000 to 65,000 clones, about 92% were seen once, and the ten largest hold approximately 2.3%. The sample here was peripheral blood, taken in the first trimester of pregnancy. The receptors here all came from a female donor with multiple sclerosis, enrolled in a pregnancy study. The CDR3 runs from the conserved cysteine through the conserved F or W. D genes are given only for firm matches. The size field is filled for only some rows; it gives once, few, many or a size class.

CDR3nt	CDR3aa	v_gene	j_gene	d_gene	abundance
TGTGCTAGTGGTTTGGTACTTTCCCATCCACTAAGTCAGCGGGAGTTCTACAATGAGCAGTTCTTC	CASGLVLSHPLSQREFYNEQFF	TRBV12-5	TRBJ2-1	TRBD2	-
TGCGCCAGCAGCCAGGAGACAGGGGCTAGGGGCTACACCTTC	CASSQETGARGYTF	TRBV4-1	TRBJ1-2	TRBD1	-
TGCGCCAGCAGGAAACAGGGGGCCGTCACTGAAGCTTTCTTT	CASRKQGAVTEAFF	TRBV5-1	TRBJ1-1	TRBD1	once
TGTGCCACCGCAGAGTCGGGAGATACGCAGTATTTT	CATAESGDTQYF	TRBV15	TRBJ2-3	-	-
TGTGCCAGCAGTTACGCGAACAGCTACGAGCAGTACTTC	CASSYANSYEQYF	TRBV6-5	TRBJ2-7	-	-
TGTGCCTGGAGTGTCGACAGTATGAACACTGAAGCTTTCTTT	CAWSVDSMNTEAFF	TRBV30	TRBJ1-1	-	-
TGTGCCAGCAGCCCCGAGCAAAGGGGTTGGGGGAACACCGGGGAGCTGTTTTTT	CASSPEQRGWGNTGELFF	TRBV4-2	TRBJ2-2	-	-
TGTGCCAGCAGCCCTACGCCTAGACGGAACACTGAAGCTTTCTTT	CASSPTPRRNTEAFF	TRBV6-5	TRBJ1-1	-	-
TGTGCCAGCAGCCAAGAGCCTAGCGGAGCCTACGAGCAGTACTTC	CASSQEPSGAYEQYF	TRBV4-2	TRBJ2-7	TRBD2	-
TGTGCCAGCAGCGTAGTAGGGGAAAATTCACCCCTCCACTTT	CASSVVGENSPLHF	TRBV9	TRBJ1-6	-	once
TGTGCCAGTAGCGGACAGATTACAACTAATGAAAAACTGTTTTTT	CASSGQITTNEKLFF	TRBV19	TRBJ1-4	-	-
TGTGCCATCAGTGAGGGCCCGACAGGGGCCACAGATACGCAGTATTTT	CAISEGPTGATDTQYF	TRBV10-3	TRBJ2-3	TRBD1	-
TGCGCCAGCAGCCTCGACAGGCACACTAACTATGGCTACACCTTC	CASSLDRHTNYGYTF	TRBV4-3	TRBJ1-2	-	-
TGTGCCAGCTCACAGGGGACTGGGGCCAACGTCCTGACTTTC	CASSQGTGANVLTF	TRBV2	TRBJ2-6	TRBD1	-
TGTGCCAGCAGCACCAGCCCGGTAACAGACGAGCAGTACTTC	CASSTSPVTDEQYF	TRBV28	TRBJ2-7	-	-
TGTGCCAGCAGCCCATTCAGGGGGCAAAGGGGTAACACTGAAGCTTTCTTT	CASSPFRGQRGNTEAFF	TRBV7-8	TRBJ1-1	TRBD1	once
TGTGCCAGCAGCTTTGGCGGGAGTGGGGTGGCAGAGACCCAGTACTTC	CASSFGGSGVAETQYF	TRBV7-9	TRBJ2-5	TRBD2	-
TGTGCCAGCAGCGTACAGGGGGCTGGTCAGCCCCAGCATTTT	CASSVQGAGQPQHF	TRBV9	TRBJ1-5	TRBD1	-
TGTGCCAGCAGCTTAGGTCTAGCGGGAGTCACCGGGGAGCTGTTTTTT	CASSLGLAGVTGELFF	TRBV7-9	TRBJ2-2	TRBD2	-
TGTGCCAGCAGCGTAGGTGGTAGCAGCCACTACGAGCAGTACTTC	CASSVGGSSHYEQYF	TRBV9	TRBJ2-7	-	-
TGTGCCAGCAGCCCCTCGGCCTCTAGCGACTTCCACTCCTACAATGAGCAGTTCTTC	CASSPSASSDFHSYNEQFF	TRBV7-9	TRBJ2-1	-	-
TGTGCCAGCTCCGTCGGTGGCGGGAGGTGGGAGCAGTACTTC	CASSVGGGRWEQYF	TRBV5-4	TRBJ2-7	TRBD2	-
TGCAGCGTTGGGGGCGGGAGCAGGACAGATACGCAGTATTTT	CSVGGGSRTDTQYF	TRBV29-1	TRBJ2-3	TRBD2	-
TGTGCCTGGAGTGGGGTCGCGGGAGGATTTGAGACCCAGTACTTC	CAWSGVAGGFETQYF	TRBV30	TRBJ2-5	TRBD2	-
TGTGCCAGCAGCTCAAACACTGAAGCTTTCTTT	CASSSNTEAFF	TRBV5-8	TRBJ1-1	-	-
TGCGCCAGCAGCCAAGTTCAGGTGCCTTATAGCAATCAGCCCCAGCATTTT	CASSQVQVPYSNQPQHF	TRBV4-1	TRBJ1-5	-	-
TGTGCCAGCACGACAGGGGGCTCTCCTGTGGAGACCCAGTACTTC	CASTTGGSPVETQYF	TRBV6-1	TRBJ2-5	TRBD1	-
TGTGCCAGCAGGTCCCTGGGGGGCGCGGGAGCGATTTACAATGAGCAGTTCTTC	CASRSLGGAGAIYNEQFF	TRBV11-1	TRBJ2-1	-	-
TGTGCCAGCGTACACAACACTGAAGCTTTCTTT	CASVHNTEAFF	TRBV25-1	TRBJ1-1	-	few
TGTGCCAGTAGGAGACAGGGACGGTCTGGAAACACCATATATTTT	CASRRQGRSGNTIYF	TRBV19	TRBJ1-3	TRBD1	-
TGTGCCAGCTCACCAAAATCCCACCACCGGGACAGCTTCTCTGGGGCCAACGTCCTGACTTTC	CASSPKSHHRDSFSGANVLTF	TRBV18	TRBJ2-6	TRBD1	-
TGTGCCAGCGGGCCCAAGGTCTCCTACGAGCAGTACTTC	CASGPKVSYEQYF	TRBV11-1	TRBJ2-7	-	-
TGTGCCAGCAGTTTAGGGACTAGCGGGGGCTACGAGCAGTACTTC	CASSLGTSGGYEQYF	TRBV27	TRBJ2-7	TRBD2	-
TGTGCCAGCAGTGCTTCGGGACAGGGACGCAGTGAAGCTTTCTTT	CASSASGQGRSEAFF	TRBV25-1	TRBJ1-1	TRBD1	-
TGTGCTAGCAGCGGCCGAACAGGCTCTGGGGCCAACGTCCTGACTTTC	CASSGRTGSGANVLTF	TRBV7-7	TRBJ2-6	-	-
TGTGCCAGCAGCTTAGCCAGGGGGACCGGGGAGCTGTTTTTT	CASSLARGTGELFF	TRBV11-2	TRBJ2-2	TRBD1	-
TGTGCCAGCAGTTCCCGACCGGGACAGGGGAACTATGGCTACACCTTC	CASSSRPGQGNYGYTF	TRBV28	TRBJ1-2	TRBD1	-
TGCGCCAGCAGCCAAGGGCCTCAGAGGACAGGGGAGAACTATGGCTACACCTTC	CASSQGPQRTGENYGYTF	TRBV4-3	TRBJ1-2	TRBD1	-
TGCGCCAGCACCCCTGTAGCGGGAGGGTCCTACGAGCAGTACTTC	CASTPVAGGSYEQYF	TRBV5-1	TRBJ2-7	TRBD2	once
TGTGCCAGCAGCTGGGGACTGCCGGGGACCGGGGAGCTGTTTTTT	CASSWGLPGTGELFF	TRBV7-9	TRBJ2-2	-	-
TGTGCCATCAGCCAACTAGCGCTTTCCTACAATGAGCAGTTCTTC	CAISQLALSYNEQFF	TRBV10-3	TRBJ2-1	TRBD2	-
TGTGCCAGCAGTTTAAGTCTAGCCTACGAGCAGTACTTC	CASSLSLAYEQYF	TRBV27	TRBJ2-7	-	once
TGTGCAGCACTACTAGCTCTCGCCGGGGAGCTGTTTTTT	CAALLALAGELFF	TRBV6-6	TRBJ2-2	-	-
TGTGCCACCTCGCGGACTAGCGCCTCCTACGAGCAGTACTTC	CATSRTSASYEQYF	TRBV6-5	TRBJ2-7	TRBD2	-
TGTGCCAGCAGCTTAGCGGCTAGCGGGAGTGAATTGCAGTACTTC	CASSLAASGSELQYF	TRBV7-9	TRBJ2-7	TRBD2	-
TGTGCCAGCAGCTTGGCCGGCGGGAGGGCCTACGAGCAGTACTTC	CASSLAGGRAYEQYF	TRBV5-6	TRBJ2-7	TRBD2	-
TGCGCCAGCAGCCAAAGGTTCGGGGACAGCTATGGCTACACCTTC	CASSQRFGDSYGYTF	TRBV4-1	TRBJ1-2	TRBD1	-
TGTGCCAGCAGCTCCCAACTCGGACGGGGGGCCTACAATGAGCAGTTCTTC	CASSSQLGRGAYNEQFF	TRBV7-2	TRBJ2-1	TRBD2	-
TGTGCCACCAGCAGAGAGGACAGATACAATGAGCAGTTCTTC	CATSREDRYNEQFF	TRBV15	TRBJ2-1	-	-
TGTGCCAGCAGCCTCTACGAGCAGTACTTC	CASSLYEQYF	TRBV28	TRBJ2-7	-	once
TGTGCCAGCGGGGACAGGAACACTGAAGCTTTCTTT	CASGDRNTEAFF	TRBV9	TRBJ1-1	TRBD1	-
TGTGCCTGGAACCAACCCAGCTACGAGCAGTACTTC	CAWNQPSYEQYF	TRBV30	TRBJ2-7	-	-
TGTGCCAGCACCATCCGGGGGAGCGGGACAGATACGCAGTATTTT	CASTIRGSGTDTQYF	TRBV27	TRBJ2-3	-	-
TGTGCCAGCAGCGTAACTAGCAGTGACTACAATGAGCAGTTCTTC	CASSVTSSDYNEQFF	TRBV9	TRBJ2-1	-	-
TGTGCCAGCAGTATCCGGGACTCCTACAATGAGCAGTTCTTC	CASSIRDSYNEQFF	TRBV6-5	TRBJ2-1	-	-
TGTGCTAGCAGCCCCATCGGCGGGAGAGGGAATGAGCAGTTCTTC	CASSPIGGRGNEQFF	TRBV7-7	TRBJ2-1	TRBD2	-
TGTGCCAGCAGTTTCCAGGGCCCTAATTCCTACGAGCAGTACTTC	CASSFQGPNSYEQYF	TRBV28	TRBJ2-7	-	-
TGTGCCAGCAGTATCCGCGGGGGTCACGAAACTAATGAAAAACTGTTTTTT	CASSIRGGHETNEKLFF	TRBV27	TRBJ1-4	-	-
TGTGCCAGCAGTTACTCGGGACAGGGATTTTTTTATGGCTACACCTTC	CASSYSGQGFFYGYTF	TRBV6-5	TRBJ1-2	TRBD1	-